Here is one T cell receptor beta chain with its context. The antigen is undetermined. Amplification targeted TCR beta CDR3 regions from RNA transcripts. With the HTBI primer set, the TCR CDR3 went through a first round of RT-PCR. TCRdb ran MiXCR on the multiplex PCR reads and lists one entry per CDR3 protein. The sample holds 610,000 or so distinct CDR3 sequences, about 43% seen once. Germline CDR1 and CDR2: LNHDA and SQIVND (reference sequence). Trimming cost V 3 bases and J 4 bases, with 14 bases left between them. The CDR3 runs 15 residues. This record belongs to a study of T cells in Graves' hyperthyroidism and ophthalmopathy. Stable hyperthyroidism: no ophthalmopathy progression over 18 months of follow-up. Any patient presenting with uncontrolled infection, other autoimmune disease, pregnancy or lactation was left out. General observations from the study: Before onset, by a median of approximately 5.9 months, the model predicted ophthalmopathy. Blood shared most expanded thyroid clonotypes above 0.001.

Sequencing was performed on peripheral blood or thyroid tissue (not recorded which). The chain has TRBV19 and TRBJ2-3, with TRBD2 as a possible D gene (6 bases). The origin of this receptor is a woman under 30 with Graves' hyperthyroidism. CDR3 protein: CASSIGGFRADTQYF. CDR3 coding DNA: TGTGCCAGTAGTATCGGGGGTTTTCGGGCAGATACGCAGTATTTT.